This T cell receptor (beta chain) was obtained from a study of T cells expressing NK-cell markers. Study information: Source material for TCR beta repertoires consisted of sorted CD3+CD56+NKG2C+, CD3+CD56+NKG2C- and CD3+CD56-NKG2C+ T cells.

Details on this clonotype: Its specificity is not known.

Beta-chain TCR cDNA was generated via 5'RACE template switching with UMIs. Using the 5' RACE reads, TCRdb records one entry per CDR3 protein without DNA. This sample's table has some 120,000 distinct CDR3 sequences. Study-wide results and limits: One observes that, in several donors, these clonotypes were also the leading ones within the CD3+CD56-NKG2C+ fraction.

This CDR3 has 15 residues. CDR1 and CDR2 from the germline V gene are MDHEN and SYDVKM. Sequencing input: blood T cells: a sorted CD56 or NKG2C T cell subset, CD4+ or CD8+ T cells, or bulk PBMC T cells (not recorded which). This clonotype was sampled from a woman aged 18 to 69 in good health. This chain joins TRBV28 and TRBJ2-7; TCRdb lists TRBD2, though no DNA is available to test this call. The CDR3: CASSILSGRGGEQYF.